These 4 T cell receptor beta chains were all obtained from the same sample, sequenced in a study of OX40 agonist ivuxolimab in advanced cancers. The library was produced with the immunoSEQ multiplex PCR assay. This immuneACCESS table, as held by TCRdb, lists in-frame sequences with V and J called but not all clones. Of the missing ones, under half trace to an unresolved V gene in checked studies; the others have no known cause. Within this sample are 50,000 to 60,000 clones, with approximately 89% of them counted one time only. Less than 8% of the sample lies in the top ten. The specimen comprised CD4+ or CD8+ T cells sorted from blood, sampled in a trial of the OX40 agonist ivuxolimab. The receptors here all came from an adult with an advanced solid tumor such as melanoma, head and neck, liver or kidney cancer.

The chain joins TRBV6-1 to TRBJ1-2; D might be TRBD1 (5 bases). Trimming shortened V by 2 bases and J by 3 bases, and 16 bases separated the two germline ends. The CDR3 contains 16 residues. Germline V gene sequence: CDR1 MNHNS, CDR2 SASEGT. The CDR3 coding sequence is TGTGCCAGCAGTGAACCTGTGACTGGGGCGGACTATGGCTACACCTTC. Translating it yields CASSEPVTGADYGYTF.

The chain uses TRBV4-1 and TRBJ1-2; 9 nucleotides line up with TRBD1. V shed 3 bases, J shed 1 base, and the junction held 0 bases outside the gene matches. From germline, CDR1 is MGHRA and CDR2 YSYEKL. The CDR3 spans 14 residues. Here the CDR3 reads CASSQDRGNYGYTF. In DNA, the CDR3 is TGCGCCAGCAGCCAGGACAGGGGTAACTATGGCTACACCTTC.

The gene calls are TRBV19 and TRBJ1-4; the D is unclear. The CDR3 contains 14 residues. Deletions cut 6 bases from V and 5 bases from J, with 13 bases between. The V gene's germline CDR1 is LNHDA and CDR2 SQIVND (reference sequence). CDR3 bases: TGTGCCAGTAGGGGGTGGGAGGAGAATGAAAAACTGTTTTTT. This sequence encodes CASRGWEENEKLFF.

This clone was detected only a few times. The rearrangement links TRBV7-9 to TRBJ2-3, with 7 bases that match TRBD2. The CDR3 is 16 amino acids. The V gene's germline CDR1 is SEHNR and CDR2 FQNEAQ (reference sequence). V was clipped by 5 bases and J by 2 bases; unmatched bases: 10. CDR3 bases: TGTGCCAGCAGCCCTCTACTAGCGAGTTACACAGATACGCAGTATTTT. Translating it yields CASSPLLASYTDTQYF.